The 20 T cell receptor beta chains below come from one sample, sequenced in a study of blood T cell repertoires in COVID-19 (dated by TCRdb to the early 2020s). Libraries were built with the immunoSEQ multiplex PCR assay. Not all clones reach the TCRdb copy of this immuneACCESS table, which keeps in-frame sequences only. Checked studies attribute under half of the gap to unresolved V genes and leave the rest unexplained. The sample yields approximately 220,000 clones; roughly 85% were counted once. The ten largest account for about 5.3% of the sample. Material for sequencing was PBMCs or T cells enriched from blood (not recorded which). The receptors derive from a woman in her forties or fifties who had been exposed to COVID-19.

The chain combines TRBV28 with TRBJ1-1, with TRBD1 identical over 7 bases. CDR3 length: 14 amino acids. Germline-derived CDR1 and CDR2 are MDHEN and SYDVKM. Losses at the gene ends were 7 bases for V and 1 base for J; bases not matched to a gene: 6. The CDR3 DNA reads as TGTGCCAGCAACCTGGGACAGAGGAACACTGAAGCTTTCTTT. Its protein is CASNLGQRNTEAFF.

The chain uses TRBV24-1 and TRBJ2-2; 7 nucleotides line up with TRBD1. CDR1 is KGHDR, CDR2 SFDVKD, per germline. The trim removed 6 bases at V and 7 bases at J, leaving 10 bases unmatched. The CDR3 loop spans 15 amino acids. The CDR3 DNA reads TGTGCCACCAGTTCTCCTGACAGGGCCGGCGGGGAGCTGTTTTTT. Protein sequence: CATSSPDRAGGELFF.

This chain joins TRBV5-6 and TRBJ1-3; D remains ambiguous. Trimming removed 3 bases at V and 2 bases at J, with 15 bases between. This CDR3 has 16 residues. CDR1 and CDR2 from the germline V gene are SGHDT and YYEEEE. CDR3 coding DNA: TGTGCCAGCAGCTCCGGGTCCGAACTACCTGGAAACACCATATATTTT. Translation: CASSSGSELPGNTIYF.

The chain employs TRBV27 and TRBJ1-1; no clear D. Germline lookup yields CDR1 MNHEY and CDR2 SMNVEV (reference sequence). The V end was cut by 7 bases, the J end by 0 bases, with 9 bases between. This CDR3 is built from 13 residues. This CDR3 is CASKLSMNTEAFF. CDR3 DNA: TGTGCCAGCAAATTAAGCATGAACACTGAAGCTTTCTTT.

The DNA for the CDR3 is TGTGCCAGCAGCTTGCACACTAGCGGGTCGGCCTACAATGAGCAGTTCTTC. It translates to CASSLHTSGSAYNEQFF. The rearrangement links TRBV5-5 to TRBJ2-1, with 9 bases matching TRBD2. The CDR3 is 17 amino acids. In germline, CDR1 is SGHKS, CDR2 YYEKEE (reference sequence). Germline trimming cut 1 base from V and 2 bases from J; bases unmatched to any gene: 7.

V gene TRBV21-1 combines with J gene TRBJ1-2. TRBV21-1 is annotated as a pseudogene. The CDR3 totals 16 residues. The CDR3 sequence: CASTRSLGAWDYGYTF. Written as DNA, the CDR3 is TGTGCCAGCACCAGGAGTTTGGGAGCTTGGGACTATGGCTACACCTTC.

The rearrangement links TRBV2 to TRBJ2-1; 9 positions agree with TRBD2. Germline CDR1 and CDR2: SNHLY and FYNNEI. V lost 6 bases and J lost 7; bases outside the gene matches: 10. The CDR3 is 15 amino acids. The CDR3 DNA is TGTGCCAGCAGCGTCCGAGCGGGGGGTGGGAATGAGCAGTTCTTC. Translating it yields CASSVRAGGGNEQFF.

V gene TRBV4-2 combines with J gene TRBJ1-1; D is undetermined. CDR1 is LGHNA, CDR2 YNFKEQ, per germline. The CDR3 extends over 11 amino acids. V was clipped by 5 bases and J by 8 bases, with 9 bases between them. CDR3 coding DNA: TGTGCCAGCAGCTCATCCATGGAAGCTTTCTTT. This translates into CASSSSMEAFF.

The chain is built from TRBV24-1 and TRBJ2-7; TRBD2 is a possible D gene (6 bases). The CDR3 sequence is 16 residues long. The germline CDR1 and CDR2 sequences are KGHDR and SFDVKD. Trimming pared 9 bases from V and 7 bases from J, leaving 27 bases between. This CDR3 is CATGRELRRESGEQYF. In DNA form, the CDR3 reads TGTGCCACCGGTCGGGAGCTCCGCAGGGAATCTGGAGAGCAGTACTTC.

Here the CDR3 reads CASSYAGATNEKLFF. Written as DNA, the CDR3 is TGTGCCAGCAGCTACGCAGGGGCAACTAATGAAAAACTGTTTTTT. The chain is built from TRBV11-2 and TRBJ1-4, with D perhaps TRBD1 (6 bases). With 4 bases removed from V and 0 bases from J, the gap between germline ends came to 9 bases. Germline CDR1 and CDR2: SGHAT and FQNNGV. The CDR3 loop spans 15 amino acids.

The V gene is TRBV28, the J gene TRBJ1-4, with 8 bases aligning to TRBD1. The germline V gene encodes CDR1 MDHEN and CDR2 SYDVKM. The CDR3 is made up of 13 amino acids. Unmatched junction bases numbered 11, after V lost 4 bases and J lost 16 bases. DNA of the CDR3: TGTGCCAGCAGTTCTCCCCCGACAGGGGAAGGGTTTTTT. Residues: CASSSPPTGEGFF.

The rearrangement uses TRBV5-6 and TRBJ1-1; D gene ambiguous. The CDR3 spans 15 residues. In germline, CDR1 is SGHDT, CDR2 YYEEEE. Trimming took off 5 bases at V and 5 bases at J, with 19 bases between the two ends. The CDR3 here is CASSLGIRAGTEAFF. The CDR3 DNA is TGTGCCAGCAGTTTAGGGATCCGTGCGGGGACTGAAGCTTTCTTT.

CDR3 DNA sequence: TGTGCCAGCAGTGAGGGCAGGATCTCTGGAAACACCATATATTTT. Its translation is CASSEGRISGNTIYF. V and J are TRBV6-1 and TRBJ1-3; D is unclear. Trimming stripped 3 bases from V and 0 bases from J, with 9 bases between. The CDR3 totals 15 residues. CDR1 and CDR2 (germline): MNHNS, SASEGT.

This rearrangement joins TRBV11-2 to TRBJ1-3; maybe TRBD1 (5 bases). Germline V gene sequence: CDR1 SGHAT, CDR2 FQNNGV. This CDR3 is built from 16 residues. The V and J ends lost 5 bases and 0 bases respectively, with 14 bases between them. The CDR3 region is CASSAWDWSSGNTIYF. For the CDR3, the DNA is TGTGCCAGCAGCGCCTGGGACTGGAGCTCTGGAAACACCATATATTTT.

The chain's CDR3 is CASSFQQGSYGYTF. In DNA form, the CDR3 reads TGTGCCAGCAGCTTCCAACAGGGGAGCTATGGCTACACCTTC. The chain carries TRBV7-9 and TRBJ1-2; 7 bases agree with TRBD1. The CDR3 sequence is 14 residues long. Germline trimming cut 3 bases from V and 4 bases from J; bases unmatched to any gene: 5. CDR1 SEHNR and CDR2 FQNEAQ come from the germline V gene (reference sequence).

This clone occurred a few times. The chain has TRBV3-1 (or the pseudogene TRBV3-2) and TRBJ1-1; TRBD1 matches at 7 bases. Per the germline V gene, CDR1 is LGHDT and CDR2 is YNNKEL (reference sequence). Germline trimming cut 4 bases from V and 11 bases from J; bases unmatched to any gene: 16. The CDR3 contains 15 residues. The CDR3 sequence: CASSPRMDRHPWAFF. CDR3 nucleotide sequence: TGTGCCAGCAGCCCGAGGATGGACAGGCACCCGTGGGCTTTCTTT.

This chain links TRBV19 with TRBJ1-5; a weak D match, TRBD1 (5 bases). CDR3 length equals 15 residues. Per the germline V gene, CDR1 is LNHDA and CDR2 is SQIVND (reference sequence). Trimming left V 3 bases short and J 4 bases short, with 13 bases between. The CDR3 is CASSILGHQNQPQHF. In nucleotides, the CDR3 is TGTGCCAGTAGTATCTTAGGACACCAAAATCAGCCCCAGCATTTT.

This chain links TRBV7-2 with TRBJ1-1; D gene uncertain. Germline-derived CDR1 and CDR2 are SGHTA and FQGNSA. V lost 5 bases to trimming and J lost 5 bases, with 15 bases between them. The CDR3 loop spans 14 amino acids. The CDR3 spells CASSLQPGGTEAFF. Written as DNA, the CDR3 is TGTGCCAGCAGCCTTCAGCCAGGCGGGACTGAAGCTTTCTTT.

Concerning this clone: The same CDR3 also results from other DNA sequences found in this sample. The CDR3 sequence is CASSHLAGTGELFF. Here the CDR3 DNA reads TGTGCCAGCAGCCATCTAGCGGGAACCGGGGAGCTGTTTTTT. The V and J genes are TRBV3-1 (or the pseudogene TRBV3-2) and TRBJ2-2; 9 positions match TRBD2. Trimming cost V 3 bases and J 5 bases; bases outside gene matches: 1. The germline V gene encodes CDR1 LGHDT and CDR2 YNNKEL (reference sequence). The CDR3 runs 14 residues.

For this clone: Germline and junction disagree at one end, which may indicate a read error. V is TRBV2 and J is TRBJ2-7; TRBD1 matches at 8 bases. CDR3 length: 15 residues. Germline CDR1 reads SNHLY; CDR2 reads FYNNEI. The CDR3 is CASSEAPGQGHEQYF. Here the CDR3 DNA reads TGTGCCAGCAGCGAAGCCCCTGGACAGGGCCACGAGCAGTACTTC.